A single sample gave rise to the 15 T cell receptor beta chains below, sequenced in a study of T cells in tumors after PD-1 blockade. The protocol was immunoSEQ multiplex PCR, while the TCRdb copy is restricted to in-frame clones and leaves out a portion. The sample yields roughly 8,500 clones, 60% to 70% seen once. Here the sequenced sample was tumor tissue, taken after anti-PD-1 treatment. The origin of the receptors is a human donor with basal cell carcinoma.

The chain employs TRBV18 and TRBJ2-5; D is undetermined. CDR1 and CDR2 (germline): KGHSH, LQKENI. Between the trimmed V and J ends, which lost 3 bases and 5 bases, there was a span of 4 bases. This CDR3 has 11 amino acids. This chain's CDR3 is CASSPGETQYF. Written as DNA, the CDR3 is TGTGCCAGCTCACCGGGGGAGACCCAGTACTTC.

Regarding this clone: Germline and junction disagree at one end, which may indicate a read error. In the same sample, other DNA sequences code for this CDR3. This chain joins TRBV7-7 and TRBJ2-2; the match to TRBD1 covers 7 bases. The CDR3 length is 15 residues. Germline CDR1 and CDR2: SSHAT and FNYEAQ (reference sequence). The CDR3 reads CASSLGRGQAGELFF. The CDR3 coding sequence is TGTGCTAGCAGCTTAGGAAGGGGGCAAGCCGGGGAGCTGTTTTTT. Based on the CDR3 plus reference TRBV7-7 and TRBJ2-2, the full variable domain is GAGVSQSPRYKVTKRGQDVTLRCDPISSHATLYWYQQALGQGPEFLTYFNYEAQPDKSGLPSDRFSAERPEGSISTLTIQRTEQRDSAMYRCASSLGRGQAGELFFGEGSRLTVL.

This clone is a singleton in its sample. The chain is built from TRBV4-2 and TRBJ1-4; D remains ambiguous. V shed 3 bases and J shed 0 bases, with 17 bases lying between them. The CDR3 runs 18 residues. Germline CDR1 LGHNA, CDR2 YNFKEQ. CDR3 sequence reads: CASSHDRGIWTTNEKLFF. The CDR3 DNA follows: TGTGCCAGCAGCCATGACCGGGGAATTTGGACAACTAATGAAAAACTGTTTTTT.

This clone showed up just a few times. V usage is TRBV10-2 and J usage is TRBJ1-5; D not certain. CDR1 is WSHSY, CDR2 SAAADI, per germline. Trimming took 4 bases from V and 0 from J, leaving 4 bases between them. This CDR3 contains 13 residues. CDR3 region: CASSGSSNQPQHF. The CDR3 DNA follows: TGCGCCAGCAGTGGGTCTAGCAATCAGCCCCAGCATTTT.

This chain connects TRBV6-5 to TRBJ1-1, with TRBD1 identical over 9 bases. Trimming at V came to 6 bases and at J to 0 bases, leaving 5 bases not matched to a gene. CDR1 is MNHEY and CDR2 is SVGAGI in the germline V gene. The CDR3 has 15 residues. The CDR3 loop is CASSTGTGLNTEAFF. The DNA of the CDR3 is TGTGCCAGCAGCACCGGGACAGGGCTGAACACTGAAGCTTTCTTT.

This clone was observed a few times. V usage is TRBV3-1 (or the pseudogene TRBV3-2) and J usage is TRBJ1-1; maybe TRBD1 (5 bases). Germline CDR1 is LGHDT and CDR2 is YNNKEL (reference sequence). The CDR3 contains 14 residues. Between the trimmed V and J ends, which lost 5 bases and 4 bases, there was a span of 14 bases. CDR3: CASSGWGSGTEAFF. The CDR3 DNA follows: TGTGCCAGCAGCGGGTGGGGGAGCGGCACTGAAGCTTTCTTT.

The chain uses TRBV5-4 and TRBJ2-5; D might be TRBD1 or TRBD2, each matching 5 bases. The CDR3 has 13 amino acids. Trimming shortened V by 2 bases and J by 5 bases, and 10 bases separated the two germline ends. CDR1 and CDR2 from the germline V gene are SGHNT and YYREEE (reference sequence). The CDR3 region is CASSFGREETQYF. CDR3 DNA: TGTGCCAGCAGCTTCGGCAGGGAGGAGACCCAGTACTTC.

This sequence joins TRBV5-1 and TRBJ1-2, with 7 nucleotides matching TRBD1. J gave up 4 bases and V 0 bases, and 6 bases lay outside the gene matches. CDR1 and CDR2 (germline): SGHRS, YFSETQ. The CDR3 is 15 amino acids. CDR3 region: CASSLESGGGYGYTF. The CDR3 nucleotides are TGCGCCAGCAGCTTGGAATCAGGGGGTGGCTATGGCTACACCTTC.

This sequence joins TRBV18 and TRBJ1-1, with D unresolved. Germline V gene lookup returns CDR1 KGHSH and CDR2 LQKENI. Trimming removed 4 bases at V and 3 bases at J, with 21 bases between. The CDR3 consists of 17 residues. The CDR3 bases are TGTGCCAGCTCACTTACGTTGAGTGCTCAAGGCCACACTGAAGCTTTCTTT. Protein sequence: CASSLTLSAQGHTEAFF.

As for this clone: A read error may produce the germline difference seen at one junction end. This chain connects TRBV7-9 to TRBJ2-7; D is unresolved. CDR3 length equals 12 residues. The germline V gene has CDR1 SEHNR and CDR2 FQNEAQ (reference sequence). The CDR3 nucleotides read TGTGCCGGCAGCAGCACCCAATACGAGCAGTACTTC. Translation gives CAGSSTQYEQYF.

In its sample, this clone was seen a few times. V gene TRBV7-3 combines with J gene TRBJ1-1, with 8 bases aligning to TRBD1. The CDR3 extends over 12 amino acids. V shed 5 bases and J 8 bases; nucleotides not matched to a gene: 4. Looked up from germline, CDR1 is SGHTA and CDR2 is FQGTGA. The CDR3 sequence is CASSQGTGEAFF. The CDR3 region has the DNA TGTGCCAGCAGCCAGGGGACAGGCGAAGCTTTCTTT.

The rearrangement joins TRBV7-2 to TRBJ1-6; 8 bases fit TRBD1. Trimming cost V 2 bases and J 7 bases; bases outside gene matches: 1. This CDR3 region has 14 residues. Germline V CDR1 and CDR2: SGHTA, FQGNSA. The CDR3 coding sequence is TGTGCCAGCAGCTTACAGGGGGCAAATTCACCCCTCCACTTT. The encoded protein is CASSLQGANSPLHF.

This chain links TRBV5-1 with TRBJ2-5, with 7 bases aligning to TRBD2. The V and J ends lost 3 bases and 4 bases, in that order; junction bases with no gene match: 0. Germline V lookup: CDR1 SGHRS, CDR2 YFSETQ. The CDR3 extends over 12 amino acids. CDR3 DNA sequence: TGCGCCAGCAGCTCGGGGGGAGAGACCCAGTACTTC. Translation: CASSSGGETQYF.

The genes are TRBV30 and TRBJ2-3; 8 bases agree with TRBD2. The junction had 8 bases not matched to a gene; V was cut back by 3 bases and J by 3 bases. The germline V gene has CDR1 GTSNPN and CDR2 SVGIG (reference sequence). CDR3 length equals 15 residues. CDR3 sequence: CAWRSWTSLTDTQYF. As DNA, the CDR3 is TGTGCCTGGAGGAGTTGGACTAGCCTTACAGATACGCAGTATTTT.

By share, this clone ranks as large. The chain has TRBV7-3 and TRBJ1-1; D might be TRBD1 (6 bases). V lost 5 bases and J 8 bases, leaving 18 bases between the germline ends. The CDR3 is 14 residues long. Per the germline V gene, CDR1 is SGHTA and CDR2 is FQGTGA. The CDR3 DNA sequence: TGTGCCAGCAGCGCCCTCGGGGGGGCTGGCGAAGCTTTCTTT. Its translation is CASSALGGAGEAFF.